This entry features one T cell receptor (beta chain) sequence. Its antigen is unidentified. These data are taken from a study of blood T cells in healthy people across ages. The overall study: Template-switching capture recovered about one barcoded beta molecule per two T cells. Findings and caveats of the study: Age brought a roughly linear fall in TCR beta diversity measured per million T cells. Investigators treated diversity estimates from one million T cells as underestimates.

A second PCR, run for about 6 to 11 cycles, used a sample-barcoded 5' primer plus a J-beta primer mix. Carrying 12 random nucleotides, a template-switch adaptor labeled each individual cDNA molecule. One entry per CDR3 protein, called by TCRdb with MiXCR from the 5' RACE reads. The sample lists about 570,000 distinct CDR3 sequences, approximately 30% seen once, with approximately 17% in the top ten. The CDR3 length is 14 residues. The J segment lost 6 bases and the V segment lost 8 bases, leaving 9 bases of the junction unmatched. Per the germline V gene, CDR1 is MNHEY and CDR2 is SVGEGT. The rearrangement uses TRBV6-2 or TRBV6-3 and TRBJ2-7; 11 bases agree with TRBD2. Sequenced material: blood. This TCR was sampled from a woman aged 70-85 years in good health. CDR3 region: CASRPGLAAPEQYF. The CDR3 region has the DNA TGTGCCAGCCGTCCGGGACTAGCGGCTCCCGAGCAGTACTTC.